This TCR beta chain emerged from a study of cytomegalovirus exposure and HLA in healthy donors. Study results and caveats: With high specificity and sensitivity, the classifier reportedly diagnosed cytomegalovirus status. Usually a TCR sequence was rare, but some public TCRs were found in many donors.

The assay was immunoSEQ multiplex PCR, and TCRdb's table has in-frame clones only and misses some. The sample carries 130,000 to 150,000 clones, 84% recorded once. With respect to this clone: What it recognizes is unknown.

The length of the CDR3 is 17 residues. Trimming left V 2 bases short and J 0 bases short, with 16 bases between. Germline V gives CDR1 SGHRS, CDR2 YFSETQ. The clonotype comes from a woman in her twenties or thirties in good health and CMV-seronegative. This sequence joins TRBV5-1 and TRBJ2-3; D is ambiguous. Sequences were obtained from PBMCs. The CDR3 reads CASSFSPRFTSTDTQYF. CDR3 sequence (DNA): TGCGCCAGCAGCTTCTCCCCGAGGTTCACTAGCACAGATACGCAGTATTTT. The full variable domain, in which reference TRBV5-1 and TRBJ2-3 provide the parts outside the CDR3, is KAGVTQTPRYLIKTRGQQVTLSCSPISGHRSVSWYQQTPGQGLQFLFEYFSETQRNKGNFPGRFSGRQFSNSRSEMNVSTLELGDSALYLCASSFSPRFTSTDTQYFGPGTRLTVL.